The present TCR beta chain was sequenced within a study of T cells in Graves' hyperthyroidism and ophthalmopathy. Deletions cut 3 bases from V and 9 bases from J, with 9 bases between. The CDR3 runs to 13 residues. The germline CDR1 and CDR2 sequences are LGHDT and YNNKEL (reference sequence). This clonotype was recorded many times. Amplified TCR beta CDR3 regions came from RNA transcripts. First-round RT-PCR with HTBI primers amplified the TCR CDR3 region. TCRdb re-called the multiplex PCR reads with MiXCR, one entry per CDR3 protein. The repertoire holds 250,000 or so distinct CDR3 sequences, about 16% seen once, with under 35% in the top ten. The cohort's ophthalmopathy patients, a group with duration under 3 months, had a Clinical Activity Score of at least 3 and a NOSPECS grade of at least 4. Investigators excluded patients with uncontrolled infection, other autoimmune disease, pregnancy or lactation. The PBMCs were sourced from fresh peripheral blood (about 9.7 ml).

The specimen was blood. The gene calls are TRBV3-1 and TRBJ1-6; D remains ambiguous. The receptor was derived from a woman aged 18 to 35 with Graves' ophthalmopathy. The CDR3 bases are TGTGCCAGCAGCCAGGGTATAGTTTCACCCCTCCACTTT. It yields the protein CASSQGIVSPLHF.